This is a list of T cell receptor beta chains from one sample in a study of cytomegalovirus exposure and HLA in healthy donors. TCRdb's table, derived via immunoSEQ multiplex PCR, lists solely in-frame clones and lacks some. Of under 200,000 clones listed, roughly 78% are singletons. Sequenced: PBMCs. Receptors originate from a middle-aged woman in good health and CMV-seronegative. CDR3s include the opening cysteine and the closing phenylalanine or tryptophan. Fields, in order: V gene, J gene, D gene, clone size, CDR3 protein, CDR3 DNA. D genes are given only for firm matches. Clone size is shown for a subset of rows, as once, few, many or a class of expanded clone.

TRBV2,TRBJ1-1,-,-,CASRVEGFHTEAFF,TGTGCCAGCAGAGTAGAGGGCTTCCACACTGAAGCTTTCTTT
TRBV7-9,TRBJ2-7,-,-,CASTRRGGASYEQYF,TGTGCCAGCACCAGGAGGGGGGGCGCCTCCTACGAGCAGTACTTC
TRBV19,TRBJ1-2,TRBD1,-,CASSPDRGYGYTF,TGTGCCAGTAGTCCGGACAGGGGCTATGGCTACACCTTC
TRBV19,TRBJ2-2,-,-,CARSTFLLRHNTGELFF,TGTGCCAGGAGTACGTTTCTCTTGAGACACAACACCGGGGAGCTGTTTTTT
TRBV5-1,TRBJ2-1,TRBD2,-,CASSPQGASGGAVEQFF,TGCGCCAGCAGCCCGCAAGGGGCTAGCGGGGGGGCAGTGGAGCAGTTCTTC
TRBV27,TRBJ1-6,-,-,CATALAGGPYNSPLHF,TGTGCCACCGCCCTCGCGGGGGGGCCATATAATTCACCCCTCCACTTT
TRBV7-9,TRBJ1-2,TRBD1,-,CASSLGSGTGKVYGYTF,TGTGCCAGCAGCTTAGGGTCGGGGACAGGGAAAGTCTATGGCTACACCTTC
TRBV5-1,TRBJ1-5,-,-,CASSLRGRPSNQPQHF,TGCGCCAGCAGCTTAAGGGGCCGGCCTAGCAATCAGCCCCAGCATTTT
TRBV5-6,TRBJ1-1,TRBD1,-,CASLGQGRRHTEAFF,TGTGCCAGCCTGGGACAGGGGAGACGTCACACTGAAGCTTTCTTT
TRBV18,TRBJ1-1,-,-,CASSPTQGWDTEAFF,TGTGCCAGCTCACCCACGCAGGGTTGGGACACTGAAGCTTTCTTT
TRBV10-3,TRBJ1-1,TRBD1,-,CAISDQGQGRNTEAFF,TGTGCCATCAGTGATCAAGGACAGGGAAGAAACACTGAAGCTTTCTTT
TRBV5-1,TRBJ2-7,-,-,CASSPTGSLTYEQYF,TGCGCCAGTTCCCCAACCGGGTCCTTAACCTACGAGCAGTACTTC
TRBV14,TRBJ2-3,TRBD2,-,CASSPGLAGLTDTQYF,TGTGCCAGCAGCCCGGGACTAGCGGGGCTCACAGATACGCAGTATTTT
TRBV7-2,TRBJ2-5,-,-,CASSLQGRVTQYF,TGTGCCAGCAGCTTACAGGGTCGGGTGACCCAGTACTTC
TRBV5-4,TRBJ1-2,-,-,CASSDRSNYGYTF,TGTGCCAGCTCCGACAGATCTAACTATGGCTACACCTTC
TRBV4-1,TRBJ2-3,TRBD2,-,CASSQTSGGTSTDTQYF,TGCGCCAGCAGCCAGACTAGCGGGGGGACCAGCACAGATACGCAGTATTTT
TRBV7-9,TRBJ1-3,TRBD1,-,CASSLAGTAGNTIYF,TGTGCCAGCAGCTTAGCTGGGACAGCCGGAAACACCATATATTTT
TRBV6-1,TRBJ1-6,TRBD1,-,CASSRDSASPLHF,TGTGCCAGCAGTAGGGACAGCGCTTCACCCCTCCACTTT
TRBV4-1,TRBJ2-2,TRBD2,-,CASSQVAGGNTGELFF,TGCGCCAGCAGCCAGGTAGCGGGGGGAAATACCGGGGAGCTGTTTTTT
TRBV29-1,TRBJ2-5,-,-,CSARTSQETQYF,TGCAGCGCTAGGACATCCCAAGAGACCCAGTACTTC
TRBV29-1,TRBJ2-1,-,once,CSGGDKIDEQFF,TGCAGCGGGGGCGATAAAATCGATGAGCAGTTCTTC
TRBV28,TRBJ2-3,TRBD1,-,CASMTQRTGVADTQYF,TGTGCCAGCATGACCCAGCGGACAGGGGTGGCAGATACGCAGTATTTT
TRBV4-1,TRBJ1-1,-,-,CASSQEIMDREAFF,TGCGCCAGCAGCCAAGAAATTATGGACAGAGAAGCTTTCTTT
TRBV5-1,TRBJ2-1,TRBD1,-,CASSLEGGTGGYAGVNEQFF,TGCGCCAGCAGCTTGGAAGGGGGGACAGGGGGTTATGCGGGAGTCAATGAGCAGTTCTTC
TRBV18,TRBJ1-1,-,-,CASSPNADMNTEAFF,TGTGCCAGCTCACCAAATGCAGATATGAACACTGAAGCTTTCTTT
TRBV7-2,TRBJ1-4,-,-,CASSARGANEKLFF,TGTGCCAGCAGCGCCAGGGGAGCTAATGAAAAACTGTTTTTT
TRBV25-1,TRBJ1-1,TRBD1,-,CASSEFGRGPPYTEAFF,TGTGCCAGCAGTGAATTCGGCAGGGGGCCTCCTTACACTGAAGCTTTCTTT
TRBV6-6,TRBJ1-2,-,-,CASSLEFYGYTF,TGTGCCAGCAGTCTAGAATTCTATGGCTACACCTTC
TRBV10-3,TRBJ1-5,TRBD1,-,CAISETIGTGVQPQHF,TGTGCCATCAGTGAGACCATAGGGACAGGGGTCCAGCCCCAGCATTTT
TRBV6-5,TRBJ1-5,TRBD1,-,CASSSGLGQINQPQHF,TGTGCCAGCAGTTCAGGGTTGGGACAGATCAATCAGCCCCAGCATTTT
TRBV2,TRBJ2-7,TRBD1,few,CASSGQGPYEQYF,TGTGCCAGCAGTGGACAGGGTCCCTACGAGCAGTACTTC